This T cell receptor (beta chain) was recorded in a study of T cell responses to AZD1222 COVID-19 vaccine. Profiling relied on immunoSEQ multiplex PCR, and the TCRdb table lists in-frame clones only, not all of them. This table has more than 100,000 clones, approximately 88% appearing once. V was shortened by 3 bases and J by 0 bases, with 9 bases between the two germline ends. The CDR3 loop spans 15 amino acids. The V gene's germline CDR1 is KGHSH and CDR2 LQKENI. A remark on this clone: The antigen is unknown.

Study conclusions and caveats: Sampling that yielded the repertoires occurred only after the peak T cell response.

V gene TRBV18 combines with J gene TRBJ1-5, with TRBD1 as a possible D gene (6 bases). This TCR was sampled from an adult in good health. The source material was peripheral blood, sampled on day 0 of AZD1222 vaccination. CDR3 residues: CASSPDRNSNQPQHF. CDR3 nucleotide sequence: TGTGCCAGCTCACCCGACAGGAATAGCAATCAGCCCCAGCATTTT.